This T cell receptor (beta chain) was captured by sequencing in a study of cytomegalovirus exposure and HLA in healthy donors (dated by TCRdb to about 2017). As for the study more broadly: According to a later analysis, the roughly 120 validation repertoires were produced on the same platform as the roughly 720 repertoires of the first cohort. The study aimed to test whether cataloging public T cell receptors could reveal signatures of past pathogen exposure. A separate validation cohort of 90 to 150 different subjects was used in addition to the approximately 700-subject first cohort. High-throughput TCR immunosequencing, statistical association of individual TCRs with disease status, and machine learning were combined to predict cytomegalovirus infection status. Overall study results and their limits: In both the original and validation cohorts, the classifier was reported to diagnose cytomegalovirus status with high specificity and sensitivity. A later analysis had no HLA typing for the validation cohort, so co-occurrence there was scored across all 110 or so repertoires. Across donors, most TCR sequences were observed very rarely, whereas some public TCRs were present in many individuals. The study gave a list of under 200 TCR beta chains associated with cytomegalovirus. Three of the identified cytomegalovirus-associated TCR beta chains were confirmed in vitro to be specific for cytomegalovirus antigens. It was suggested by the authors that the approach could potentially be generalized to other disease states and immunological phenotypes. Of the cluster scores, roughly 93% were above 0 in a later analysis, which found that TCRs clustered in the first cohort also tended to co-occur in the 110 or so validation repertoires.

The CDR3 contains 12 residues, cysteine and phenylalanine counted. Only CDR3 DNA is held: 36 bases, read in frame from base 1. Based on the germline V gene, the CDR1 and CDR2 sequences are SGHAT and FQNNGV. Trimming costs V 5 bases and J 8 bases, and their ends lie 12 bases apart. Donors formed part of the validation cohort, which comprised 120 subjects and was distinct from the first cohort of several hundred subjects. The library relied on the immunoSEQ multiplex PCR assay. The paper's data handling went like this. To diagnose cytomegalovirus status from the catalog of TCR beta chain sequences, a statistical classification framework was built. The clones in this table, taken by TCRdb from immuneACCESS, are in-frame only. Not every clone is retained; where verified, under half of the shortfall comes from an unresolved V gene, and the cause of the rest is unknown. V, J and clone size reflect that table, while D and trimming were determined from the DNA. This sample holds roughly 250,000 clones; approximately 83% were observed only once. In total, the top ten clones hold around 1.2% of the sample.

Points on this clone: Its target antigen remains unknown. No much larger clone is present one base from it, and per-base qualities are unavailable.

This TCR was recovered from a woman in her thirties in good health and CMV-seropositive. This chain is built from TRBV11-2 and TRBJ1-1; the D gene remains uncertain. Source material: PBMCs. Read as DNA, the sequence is TGTGCCAGCAGCCCTGATGGCCTGGAAGCTTTCTTT. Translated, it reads CASSPDGLEAFF.